This TCR beta chain appears in the sequencing data of a study of post-analysis software for immune sequencing data. Study information: Courses of disease covered relapsing-remitting, secondary progressive and progressive-relapsing multiple sclerosis. Study outcomes and limitations: Patients used a handful of TRBV segments, including TRBV5-6, TRBV5-1 and TRBV20-1, more often than controls.

Sequencing libraries made from TCR beta cDNA carried unique molecular identifiers. Out of about 1 to 11 million T cells, 470,000 or so cDNA molecules were generated. Each CDR3 protein gets one entry after TCRdb re-called the PCR reads with MiXCR. The sample consists of roughly 600,000 distinct CDR3 sequences, 44% of them appearing once. A note on this clonotype: As yet, its antigen is unknown.

V lost 3 bases, J lost 0 bases, and 13 bases lay in between. Germline-derived CDR1 and CDR2 are MNHNS and SASEGT. This CDR3 comprises 16 residues. The receptor comes from a girl between 10 and 17 years old with multiple sclerosis. The sample was blood. V gene TRBV6-1 combines with J gene TRBJ2-3; D might be TRBD2 (5 bases). The CDR3 is CASSEWTHQSTDTQYF. CDR3 nucleotide sequence: TGTGCCAGCAGTGAGTGGACTCATCAAAGCACAGATACGCAGTATTTT.